This entry describes one T cell receptor (beta chain). Its antigen is currently unknown. The naive CD8 fraction comprised CD45RO-negative cells positively selected for CCR7 and excluded terminally differentiated effector memory CD45RA+ cells. Free of recent acute infections or vaccinations, the donors were healthy HIV-negative adults. The CDR3 extends over 13 amino acids. Trimming removed 6 bases at V and 4 bases at J, with 13 bases between. Looked up from germline, CDR1 is MNHEY and CDR2 is SMNVEV (reference sequence). This sample is part of a study of shared clonotypes between healthy human individuals. Study-wide results and caveats: On the whole, naive subsets had larger estimated richness than memory subsets had. Relative to clonotypes present in all four donors, those not shared had lower generation probabilities.

Each cell subset's genomic DNA was divided evenly among several immunoSEQ plates. TCRdb's copy holds only in-frame clones and misses some; the assay was immunoSEQ multiplex PCR. Among 750,000 to 1,000,000 clones listed, 80% to 95% were seen once. This sequence was found in a man aged 25 to 40 in good health. Sequenced material: naive CD8+ T cells sorted from blood. The rearrangement uses TRBV27 and TRBJ2-7; the D gene is possibly TRBD2 (5 bases). Here the CDR3 reads CASSSRRVYEQYF. Written as DNA, the CDR3 is TGTGCCAGCAGCTCGAGGCGGGTTTACGAGCAGTACTTC.